This T cell receptor beta chain was found in a study of blood T cell repertoires in COVID-19. The ends lost 2 bases at V and 6 bases at J; junction bases unmatched: 11. CDR3 size: 16 residues. Germline assignment: CDR1 SGHVS and CDR2 FNYEAQ. Profiled with immunoSEQ multiplex PCR; TCRdb holds only in-frame clones, not every one. The repertoire holds about 280,000 clones, with approximately 85% as singletons. The source is a man aged 50-59 years with active or convalescent COVID-19. The V gene is TRBV7-6, the J gene TRBJ2-7; 9 nucleotides align to TRBD2. Sequencing was performed on peripheral blood. CDR3 residues: CASSLQGQREVFEQYF. Here the CDR3 DNA reads TGTGCCAGCAGCTTACAGGGACAGCGGGAGGTTTTCGAGCAGTACTTC.